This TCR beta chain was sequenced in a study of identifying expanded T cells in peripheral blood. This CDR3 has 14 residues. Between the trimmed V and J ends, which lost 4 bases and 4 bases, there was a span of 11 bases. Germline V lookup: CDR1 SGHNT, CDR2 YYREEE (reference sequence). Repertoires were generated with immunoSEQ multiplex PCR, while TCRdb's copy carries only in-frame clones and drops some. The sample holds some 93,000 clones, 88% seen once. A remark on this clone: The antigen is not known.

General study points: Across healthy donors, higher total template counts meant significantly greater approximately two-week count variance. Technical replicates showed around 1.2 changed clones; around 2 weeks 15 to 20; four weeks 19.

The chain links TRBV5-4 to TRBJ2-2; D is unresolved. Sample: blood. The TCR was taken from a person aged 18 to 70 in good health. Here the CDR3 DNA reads TGTGCCAGCAGCAAAGACGGCACCACCGGGGAGCTGTTTTTT. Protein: CASSKDGTTGELFF.